This TCR beta chain appears in the sequencing data of a study of human T cells and chemical hapten exposure. This clonotype has just a few counts. TCRdb passed the RACE reads through MiXCR, listing each CDR3 protein once. Of under 55,000 distinct CDR3 sequences listed, approximately 9.9% are singletons. The V end lost 3 bases, the J end lost 10 bases, and 11 bases lay between the germline ends. Germline lookup yields CDR1 SGHKS and CDR2 YYEKEE (reference sequence). The CDR3 spans 12 residues. Described time point: patch test 3, about 24 weeks after DPC sensitization. Treatment reported: therapeutic diphenylcyclopropenone sensitization with weekly scalp DPC.

The TCR originated in a woman aged 40 to 49 with alopecia areata. Some clones in this sample may be carry-over from other donors' samples. The gene calls are TRBV5-5 and TRBJ2-1; tentatively, D is TRBD2 (7 bases). The specimen comprised whole blood, sampled in connection with sensitization to the hapten diphenylcyclopropenone (DPC). The DNA for the CDR3 is TGTGCCAGCAGCTGGGGGGGCCCAGAGCAGTTCTTC. It codes for CASSWGGPEQFF.